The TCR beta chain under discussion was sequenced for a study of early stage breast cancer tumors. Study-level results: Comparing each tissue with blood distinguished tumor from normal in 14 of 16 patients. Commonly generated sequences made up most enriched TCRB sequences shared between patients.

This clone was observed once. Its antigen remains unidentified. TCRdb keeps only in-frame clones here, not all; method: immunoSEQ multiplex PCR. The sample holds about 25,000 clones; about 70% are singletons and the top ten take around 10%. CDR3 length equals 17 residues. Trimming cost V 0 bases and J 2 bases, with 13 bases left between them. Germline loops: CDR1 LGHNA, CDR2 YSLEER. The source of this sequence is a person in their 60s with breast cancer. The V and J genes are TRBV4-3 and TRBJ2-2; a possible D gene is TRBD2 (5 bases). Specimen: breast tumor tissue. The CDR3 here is CASSQDLGRLNTGELFF. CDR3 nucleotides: TGCGCCAGCAGCCAAGATCTCGGTAGACTAAACACCGGGGAGCTGTTTTTT.